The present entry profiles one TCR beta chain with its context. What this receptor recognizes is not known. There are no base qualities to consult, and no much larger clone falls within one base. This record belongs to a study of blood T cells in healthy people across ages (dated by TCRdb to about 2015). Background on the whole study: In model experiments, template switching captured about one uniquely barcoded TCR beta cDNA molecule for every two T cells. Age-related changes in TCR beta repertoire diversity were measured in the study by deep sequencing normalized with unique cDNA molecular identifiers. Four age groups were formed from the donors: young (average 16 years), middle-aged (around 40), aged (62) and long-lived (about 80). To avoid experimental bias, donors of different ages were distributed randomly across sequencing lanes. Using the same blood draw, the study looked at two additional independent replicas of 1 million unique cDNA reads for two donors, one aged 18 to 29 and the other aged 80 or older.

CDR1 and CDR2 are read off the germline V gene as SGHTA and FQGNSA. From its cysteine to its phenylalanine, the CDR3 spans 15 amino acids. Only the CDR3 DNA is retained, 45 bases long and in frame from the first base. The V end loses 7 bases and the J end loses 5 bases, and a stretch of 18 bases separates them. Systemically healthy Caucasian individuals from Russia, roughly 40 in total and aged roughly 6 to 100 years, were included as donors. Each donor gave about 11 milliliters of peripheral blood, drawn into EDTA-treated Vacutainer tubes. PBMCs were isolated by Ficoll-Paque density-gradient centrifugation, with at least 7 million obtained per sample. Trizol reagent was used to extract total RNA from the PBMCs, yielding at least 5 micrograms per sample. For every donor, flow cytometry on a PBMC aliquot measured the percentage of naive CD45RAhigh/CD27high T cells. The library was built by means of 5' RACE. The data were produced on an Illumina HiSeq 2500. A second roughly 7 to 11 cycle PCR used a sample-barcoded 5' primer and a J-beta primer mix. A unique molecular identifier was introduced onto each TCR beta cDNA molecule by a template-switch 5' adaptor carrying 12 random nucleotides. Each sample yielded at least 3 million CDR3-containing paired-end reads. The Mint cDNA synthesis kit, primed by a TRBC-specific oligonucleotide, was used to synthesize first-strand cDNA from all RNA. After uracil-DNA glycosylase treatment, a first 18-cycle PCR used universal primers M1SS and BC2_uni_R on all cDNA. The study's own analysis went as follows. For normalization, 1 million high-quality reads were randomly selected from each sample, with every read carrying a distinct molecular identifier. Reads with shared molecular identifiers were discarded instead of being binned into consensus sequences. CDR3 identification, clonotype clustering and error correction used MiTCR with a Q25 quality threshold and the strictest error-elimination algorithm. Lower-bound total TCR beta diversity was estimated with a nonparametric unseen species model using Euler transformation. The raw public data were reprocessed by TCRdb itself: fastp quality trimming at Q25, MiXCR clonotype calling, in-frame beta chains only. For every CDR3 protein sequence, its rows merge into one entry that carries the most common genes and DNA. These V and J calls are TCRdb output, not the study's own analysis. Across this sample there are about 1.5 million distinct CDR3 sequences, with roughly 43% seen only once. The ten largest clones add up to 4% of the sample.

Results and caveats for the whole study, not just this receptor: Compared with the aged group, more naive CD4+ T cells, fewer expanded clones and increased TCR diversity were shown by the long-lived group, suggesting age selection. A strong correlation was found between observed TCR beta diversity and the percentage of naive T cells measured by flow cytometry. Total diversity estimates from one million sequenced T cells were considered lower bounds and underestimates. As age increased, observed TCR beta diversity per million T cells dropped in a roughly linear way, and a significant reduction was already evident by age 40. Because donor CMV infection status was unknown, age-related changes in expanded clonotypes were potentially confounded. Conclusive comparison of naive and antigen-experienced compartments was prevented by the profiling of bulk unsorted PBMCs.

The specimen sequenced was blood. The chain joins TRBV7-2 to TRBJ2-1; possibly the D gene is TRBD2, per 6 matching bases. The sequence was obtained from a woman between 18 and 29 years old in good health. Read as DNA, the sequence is TGTGCCAGCACCCCCCGGCGGGGTAGACACAATGAGCAGTTCTTC. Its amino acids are CASTPRRGRHNEQFF.